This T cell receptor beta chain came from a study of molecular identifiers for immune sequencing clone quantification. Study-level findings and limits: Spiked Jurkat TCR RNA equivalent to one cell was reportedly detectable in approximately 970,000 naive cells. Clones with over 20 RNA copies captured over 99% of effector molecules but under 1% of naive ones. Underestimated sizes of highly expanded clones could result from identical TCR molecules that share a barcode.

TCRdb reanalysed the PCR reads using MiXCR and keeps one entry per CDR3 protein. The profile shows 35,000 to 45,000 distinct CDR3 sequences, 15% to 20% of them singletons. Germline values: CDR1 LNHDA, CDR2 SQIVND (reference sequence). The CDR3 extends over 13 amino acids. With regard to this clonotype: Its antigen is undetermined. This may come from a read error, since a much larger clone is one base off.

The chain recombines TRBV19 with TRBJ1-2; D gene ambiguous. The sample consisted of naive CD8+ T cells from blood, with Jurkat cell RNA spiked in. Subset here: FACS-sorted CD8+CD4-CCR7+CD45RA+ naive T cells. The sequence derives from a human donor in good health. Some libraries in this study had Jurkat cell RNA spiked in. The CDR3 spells CASSIGQSYGYAF. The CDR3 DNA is TGTGCCAGTAGTATCGGGCAATCCTATGGCTACGCCTTC.